This TCR beta chain was captured in a study of beta chain features in type 1 diabetes. cDNA synthesis used the whole RNA isolate, giving expressed TCRB sequences. Repertoires were generated with immunoSEQ multiplex PCR, while TCRdb's copy carries only in-frame clones and drops some. The table records roughly 500,000 clones, about 30% of them present only once. This clone was detected a few times. Trimming left V 3 bases short and J 3 bases short, with 9 bases between. This CDR3 is built from 13 residues. CDR1 is GTSNPN, CDR2 SVGIG, per germline (reference sequence). The V call is TRBV30, the J call TRBJ2-1; the D is unclear. Input material: naive CD4+ T cells from blood. The receptor comes from a man aged 18 to 35 in good health. The CDR3 loop is CAWRLRHYNEQFF. The CDR3 DNA sequence: TGTGCCTGGAGGCTCCGACACTACAATGAGCAGTTCTTC. The full variable domain, its missing parts supplied by reference TRBV30 and TRBJ2-1, is SQTIHQWPATLVQPVGSPLSLECTVEGTSNPNLYWYRQAAGRGLQLLFYSVGIGQISSEVPQNLSASRPQDRQFILSSKKLLLSDSGFYLCAWRLRHYNEQFFGPGTRLTVL.